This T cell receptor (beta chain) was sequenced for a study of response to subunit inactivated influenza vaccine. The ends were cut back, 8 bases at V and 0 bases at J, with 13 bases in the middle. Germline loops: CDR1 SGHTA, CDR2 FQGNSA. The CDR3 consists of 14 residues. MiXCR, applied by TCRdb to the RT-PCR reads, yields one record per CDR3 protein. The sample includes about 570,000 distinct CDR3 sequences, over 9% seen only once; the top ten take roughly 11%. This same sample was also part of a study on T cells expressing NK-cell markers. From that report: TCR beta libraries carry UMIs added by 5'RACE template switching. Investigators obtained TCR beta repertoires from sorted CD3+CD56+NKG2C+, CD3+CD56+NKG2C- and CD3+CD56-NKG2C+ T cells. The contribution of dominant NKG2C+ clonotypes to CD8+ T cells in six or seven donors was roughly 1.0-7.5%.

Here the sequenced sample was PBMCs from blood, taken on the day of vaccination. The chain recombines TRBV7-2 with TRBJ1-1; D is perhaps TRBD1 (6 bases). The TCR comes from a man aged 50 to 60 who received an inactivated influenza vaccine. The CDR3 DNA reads TGTGCCAGCGGCGGGGGCTCAATGAACACTGAAGCTTTCTTT. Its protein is CASGGGSMNTEAFF.